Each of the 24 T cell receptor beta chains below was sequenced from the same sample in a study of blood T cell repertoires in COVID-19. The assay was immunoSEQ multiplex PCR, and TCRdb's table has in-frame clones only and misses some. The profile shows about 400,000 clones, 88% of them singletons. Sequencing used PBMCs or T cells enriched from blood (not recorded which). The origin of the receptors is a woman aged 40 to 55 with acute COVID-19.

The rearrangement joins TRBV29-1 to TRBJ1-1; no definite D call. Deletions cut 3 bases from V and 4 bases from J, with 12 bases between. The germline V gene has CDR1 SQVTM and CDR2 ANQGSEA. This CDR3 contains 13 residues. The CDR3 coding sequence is TGCAGCGTTGATAGAGCCCGAACCACTGAAGCTTTCTTT. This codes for CSVDRARTTEAFF. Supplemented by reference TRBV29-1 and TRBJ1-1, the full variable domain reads SAVISQKPSRDICQRGTSLTIQCQVDSQVTMMFWYRQQPGQSLTLIATANQGSEATYESGFVIDKFPISRPNLTFSTLTVSNMSPEDSSIYLCSVDRARTTEAFFGQGTRLTVV.

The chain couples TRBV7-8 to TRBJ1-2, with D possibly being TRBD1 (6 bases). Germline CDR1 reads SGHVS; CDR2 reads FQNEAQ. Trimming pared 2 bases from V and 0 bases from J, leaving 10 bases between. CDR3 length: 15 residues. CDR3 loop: CASSLLTGANYGYTF. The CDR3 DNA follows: TGTGCCAGCAGCTTATTGACAGGAGCTAACTATGGCTACACCTTC.

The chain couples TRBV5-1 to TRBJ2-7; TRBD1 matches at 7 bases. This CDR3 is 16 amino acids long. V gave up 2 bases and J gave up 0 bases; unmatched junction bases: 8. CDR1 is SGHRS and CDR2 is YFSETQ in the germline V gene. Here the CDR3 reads CASSFGTALSSYEQYF. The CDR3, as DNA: TGCGCCAGCAGCTTCGGGACAGCCCTTAGCTCCTACGAGCAGTACTTC.

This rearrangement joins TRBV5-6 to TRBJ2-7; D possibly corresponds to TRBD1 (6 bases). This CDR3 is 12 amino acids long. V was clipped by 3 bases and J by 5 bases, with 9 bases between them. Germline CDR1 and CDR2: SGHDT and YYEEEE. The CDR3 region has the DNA TGTGCCAGCAGCTCCACAGGGAACGAGCAGTACTTC. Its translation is CASSSTGNEQYF.

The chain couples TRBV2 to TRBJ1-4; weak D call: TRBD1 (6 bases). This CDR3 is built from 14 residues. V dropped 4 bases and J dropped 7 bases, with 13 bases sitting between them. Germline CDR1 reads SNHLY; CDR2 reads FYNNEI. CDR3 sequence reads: CASSVSGQLEKLFF. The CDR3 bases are TGTGCCAGCAGTGTGTCCGGACAGCTTGAAAAACTGTTTTTT.

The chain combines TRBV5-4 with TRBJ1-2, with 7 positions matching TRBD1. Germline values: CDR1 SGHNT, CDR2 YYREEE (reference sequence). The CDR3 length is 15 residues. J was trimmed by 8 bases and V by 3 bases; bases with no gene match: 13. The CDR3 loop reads CASSSILQGPGGYTF. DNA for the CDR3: TGTGCCAGCAGCTCTATTCTACAGGGGCCAGGGGGCTACACCTTC.

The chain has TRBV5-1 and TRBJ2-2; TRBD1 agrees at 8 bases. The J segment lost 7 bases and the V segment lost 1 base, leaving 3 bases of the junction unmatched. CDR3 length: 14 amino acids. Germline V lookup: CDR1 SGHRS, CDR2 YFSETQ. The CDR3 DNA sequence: TGCGCCAGCAGCTTGACAGGGGGAAACGGGGAGCTGTTTTTT. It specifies CASSLTGGNGELFF.

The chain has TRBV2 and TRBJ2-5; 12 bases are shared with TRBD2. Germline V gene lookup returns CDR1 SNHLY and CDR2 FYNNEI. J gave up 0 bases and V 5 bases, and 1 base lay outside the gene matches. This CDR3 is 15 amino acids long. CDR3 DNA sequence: TGTGCCAGCAGTCGACTAGCGGGGGACCAAGAGACCCAGTACTTC. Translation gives CASSRLAGDQETQYF.

CDR3 nucleotide sequence: TGTGCTAGTGGTTTGCCCACCGGGACAGGGGCCCAGCATTTT. As protein: CASGLPTGTGAQHF. This sequence joins TRBV12-5 and TRBJ1-5; 10 bases fit TRBD1. CDR1 and CDR2 from the germline V gene are LGHNT and FRNRAP. CDR3 size: 14 residues. V was clipped by 2 bases and J by 11 bases; unmatched bases: 6.

Here the CDR3 DNA reads TGTGCCAGTTCCAAGGGCAGGGGAGAAGATACGCAGTATTTT. Residues: CASSKGRGEDTQYF. The rearrangement links TRBV6-6 to TRBJ2-3, with a possible D match to TRBD1 (6 bases). This CDR3 spans 14 amino acids. The V gene lost 9 bases and the J gene lost 5 bases, with 18 bases spanning the gap. Germline V lookup: CDR1 MNHNY, CDR2 SVGAGI (reference sequence).

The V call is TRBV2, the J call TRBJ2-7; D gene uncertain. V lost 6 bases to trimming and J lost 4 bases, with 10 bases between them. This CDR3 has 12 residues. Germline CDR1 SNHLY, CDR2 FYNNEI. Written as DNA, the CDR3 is TGTGCCAGCAGGGCGGCCCGATACGAGCAGTACTTC. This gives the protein CASRAARYEQYF.

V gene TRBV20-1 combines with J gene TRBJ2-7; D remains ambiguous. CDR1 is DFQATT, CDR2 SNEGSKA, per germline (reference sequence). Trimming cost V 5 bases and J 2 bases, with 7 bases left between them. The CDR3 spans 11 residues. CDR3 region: CSAGEAYEQYF. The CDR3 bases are TGCAGTGCTGGCGAGGCCTACGAGCAGTACTTC.

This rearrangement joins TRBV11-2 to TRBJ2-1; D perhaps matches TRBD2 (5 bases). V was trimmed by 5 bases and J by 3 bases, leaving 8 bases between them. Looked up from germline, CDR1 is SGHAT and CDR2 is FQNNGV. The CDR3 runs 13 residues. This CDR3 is CASSLGSYNEQFF. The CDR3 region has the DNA TGTGCCAGCAGCCTTGGGAGCTACAATGAGCAGTTCTTC.

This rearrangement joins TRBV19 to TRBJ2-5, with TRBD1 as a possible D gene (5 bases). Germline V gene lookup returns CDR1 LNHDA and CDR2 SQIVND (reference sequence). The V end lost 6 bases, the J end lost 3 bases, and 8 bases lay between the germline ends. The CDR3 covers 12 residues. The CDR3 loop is CASRKGEETQYF. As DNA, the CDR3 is TGTGCCAGTAGGAAAGGGGAAGAGACCCAGTACTTC.

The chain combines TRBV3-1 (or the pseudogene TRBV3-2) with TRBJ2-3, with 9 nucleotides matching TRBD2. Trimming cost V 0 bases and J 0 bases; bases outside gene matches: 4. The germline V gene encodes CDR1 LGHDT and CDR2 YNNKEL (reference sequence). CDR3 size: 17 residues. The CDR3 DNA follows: TGTGCCAGCAGCCAAGAACACGGACTAGCGAGCACAGATACGCAGTATTTT. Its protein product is CASSQEHGLASTDTQYF.

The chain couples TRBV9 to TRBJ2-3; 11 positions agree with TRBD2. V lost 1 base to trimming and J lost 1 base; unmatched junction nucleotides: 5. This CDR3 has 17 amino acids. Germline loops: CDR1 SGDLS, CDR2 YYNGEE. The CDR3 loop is CASSVTASGGRTDTQYF. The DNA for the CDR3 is TGTGCCAGCAGCGTAACGGCTAGCGGGGGGCGCACAGATACGCAGTATTTT.

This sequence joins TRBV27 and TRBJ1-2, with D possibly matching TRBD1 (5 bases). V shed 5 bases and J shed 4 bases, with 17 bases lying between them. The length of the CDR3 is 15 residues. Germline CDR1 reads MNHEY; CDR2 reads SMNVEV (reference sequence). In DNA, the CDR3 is TGTGCCAGCAGTCCTGGCAGGGAGGTGGGCTATGGCTACACCTTC. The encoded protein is CASSPGREVGYGYTF.

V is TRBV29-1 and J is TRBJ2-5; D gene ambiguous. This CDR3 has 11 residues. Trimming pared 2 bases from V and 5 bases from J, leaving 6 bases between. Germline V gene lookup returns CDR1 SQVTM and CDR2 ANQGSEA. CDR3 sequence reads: CSVELFETQYF. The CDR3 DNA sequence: TGCAGCGTTGAACTTTTTGAGACCCAGTACTTC.

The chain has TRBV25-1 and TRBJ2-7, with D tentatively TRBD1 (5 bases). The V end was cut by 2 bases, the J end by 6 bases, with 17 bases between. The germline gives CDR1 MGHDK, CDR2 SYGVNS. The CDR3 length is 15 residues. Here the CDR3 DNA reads TGTGCCAGCAGTGAAACTACAGGTAGTCCCCGCGAGCAGTACTTC. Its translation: CASSETTGSPREQYF.

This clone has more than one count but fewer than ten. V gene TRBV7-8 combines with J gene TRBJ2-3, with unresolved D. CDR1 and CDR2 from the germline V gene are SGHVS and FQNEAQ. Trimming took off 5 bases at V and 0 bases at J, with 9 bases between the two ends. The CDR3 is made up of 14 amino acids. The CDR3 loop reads CASSALTSTDTQYF. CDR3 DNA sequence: TGTGCCAGCAGCGCCCTAACTAGCACAGATACGCAGTATTTT.

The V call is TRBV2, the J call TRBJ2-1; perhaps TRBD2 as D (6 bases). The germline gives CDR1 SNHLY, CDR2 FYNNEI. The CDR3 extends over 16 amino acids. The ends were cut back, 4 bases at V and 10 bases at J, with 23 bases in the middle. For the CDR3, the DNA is TGTGCCAGCAGTGCGCCTCGGGGGACCCTAACCGGGGAGCAGTTCTTC. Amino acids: CASSAPRGTLTGEQFF.

The CDR3 sequence is CASSQNIRDSNYGYTF. DNA of the CDR3: TGTGCCAGCAGCCAAAACATCCGGGACAGCAACTATGGCTACACCTTC. The rearrangement links TRBV3-1 (or the pseudogene TRBV3-2) to TRBJ1-2; TRBD1 matches at 7 bases. The trim removed 2 bases at V and 2 bases at J, leaving 8 bases unmatched. Looked up from germline, CDR1 is LGHDT and CDR2 is YNNKEL (reference sequence). CDR3 length equals 16 residues.

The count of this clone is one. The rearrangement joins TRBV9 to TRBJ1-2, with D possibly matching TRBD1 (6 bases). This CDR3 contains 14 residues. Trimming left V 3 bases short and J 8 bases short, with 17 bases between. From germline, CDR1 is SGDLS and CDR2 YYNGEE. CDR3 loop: CASSGDRRSQGYTF. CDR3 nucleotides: TGTGCCAGCAGCGGTGACAGGCGATCTCAAGGCTACACCTTC. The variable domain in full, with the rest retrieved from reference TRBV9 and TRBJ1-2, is DSGVTQTPKHLITATGQRVTLRCSPRSGDLSVYWYQQSLDQGLQFLIQYYNGEERAKGNILERFSAQQFPDLHSELNLSSLELGDSALYFCASSGDRRSQGYTFGSGTRLTVV.

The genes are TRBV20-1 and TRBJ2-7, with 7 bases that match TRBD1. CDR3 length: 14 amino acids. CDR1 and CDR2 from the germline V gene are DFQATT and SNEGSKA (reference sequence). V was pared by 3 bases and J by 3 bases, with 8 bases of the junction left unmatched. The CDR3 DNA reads TGCAGTGCTAGTTTTCAGGGGGAAGGCTACGAGCAGTACTTC. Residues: CSASFQGEGYEQYF.